The present TCR beta chain was sequenced within a study of blood T cell repertoires in COVID-19. Original processing methods: Amplification of reference gene primers provided the estimated nucleated cell counts. Measured with immunoSEQ multiplex PCR; TCRdb has only the in-frame clones, and not every one. V, J and clone size were drawn from that table, and D and trimming were deduced from the DNA. The data contain some 210,000 clones, 82% of them singletons. The specimen sequenced was peripheral blood. This receptor was taken from a woman in her forties with acute or convalescent COVID-19.

The CDR3 coding sequence is TGTGCCAGCAGCCAAGATAGCCCGACAGGACTTCACCCCTATGGCTACACCTTC. It encodes CASSQDSPTGLHPYGYTF. The chain joins TRBV3-1 (or the pseudogene TRBV3-2) to TRBJ1-2; possibly TRBD1 for D (6 bases). There are 18 residues in the CDR3. V lost 0 bases to trimming and J lost 4 bases, with 21 bases between them. CDR1 and CDR2 from the germline V gene are LGHDT and YNNKEL (reference sequence).